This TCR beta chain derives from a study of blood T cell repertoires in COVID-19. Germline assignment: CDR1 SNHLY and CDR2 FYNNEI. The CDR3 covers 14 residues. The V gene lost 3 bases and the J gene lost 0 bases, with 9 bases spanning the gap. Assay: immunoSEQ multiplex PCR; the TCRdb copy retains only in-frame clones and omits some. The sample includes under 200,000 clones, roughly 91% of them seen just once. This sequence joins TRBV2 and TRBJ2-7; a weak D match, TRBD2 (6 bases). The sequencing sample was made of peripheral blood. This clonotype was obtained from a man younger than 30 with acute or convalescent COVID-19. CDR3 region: CASSDQRASYEQYF. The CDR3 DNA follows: TGTGCCAGCAGTGATCAGCGGGCCTCCTACGAGCAGTACTTC.